This is a list of T cell receptor beta chains from one sample in a study of beta chain features in type 1 diabetes. Data came from immunoSEQ multiplex PCR; TCRdb stores just in-frame clones and leaves some out. The table has 390,000 or so clones, approximately 15% seen once. The sample was naive CD4+ T cells from blood. These receptors came from a man aged 30 to 45 in good health. The CDR3 runs from the conserved cysteine through the conserved F or W. A D gene is named only where the DNA matches it firmly. Rows give clone size only sometimes, using once, few, many, or a class for an expanded clone.

clone size: few
V gene: TRBV7-2
D gene: .
J gene: TRBJ2-3
CDR3 DNA: TGTGCCAGCAGCTATTACACAGATACGCAGTATTTT
CDR3 protein: CASSYYTDTQYF

clone size: once
V gene: TRBV2
D gene: .
J gene: TRBJ2-5
CDR3 DNA: TGTGCCAGCAGTGAAGCGCGGGAGACCCAGTACTTC
CDR3 protein: CASSEARETQYF

clone size: .
V gene: TRBV7-2
D gene: .
J gene: TRBJ2-5
CDR3 DNA: TGTGCCAGCAGCTTAGTAGCCAGAAACGGCGTGACCCAGTACTTC
CDR3 protein: CASSLVARNGVTQYF

clone size: .
V gene: TRBV29-1
D gene: TRBD1
J gene: TRBJ2-6
CDR3 DNA: TGCAGCGTTGGGGCAGGGGGCCTTGGTGGGGCCAACGTCCTGACTTTC
CDR3 protein: CSVGAGGLGGANVLTF

clone size: .
V gene: TRBV7-9
D gene: .
J gene: TRBJ1-1
CDR3 DNA: TGTGCCAGCAGCTTCGAAGCGAACACTGAAGCTTTCTTT
CDR3 protein: CASSFEANTEAFF

clone size: .
V gene: TRBV7-6
D gene: .
J gene: TRBJ2-5
CDR3 DNA: TGTGCCAGCCGGATGGGGCAGCAAGAGACCCAGTACTTC
CDR3 protein: CASRMGQQETQYF

clone size: .
V gene: TRBV5-4
D gene: .
J gene: TRBJ2-2
CDR3 DNA: TGTGCCAGCAGCTCCACAGGGTTCCCCGGGGAGCTGTTTTTT
CDR3 protein: CASSSTGFPGELFF

clone size: .
V gene: TRBV4-2
D gene: .
J gene: TRBJ1-2
CDR3 DNA: TGTGCCAGCAGCCGCAGGGTCAACTATGGCTACACCTTC
CDR3 protein: CASSRRVNYGYTF

clone size: .
V gene: TRBV28
D gene: TRBD2
J gene: TRBJ2-5
CDR3 DNA: TGTGCCAGCAGCTTACTAGCGGGAGGGCCGGAGACCCAGTACTTC
CDR3 protein: CASSLLAGGPETQYF

clone size: few
V gene: TRBV5-6
D gene: .
J gene: TRBJ1-6
CDR3 DNA: TGTGCCAGCAGCTTGGCGGGGTCTCTGAGAAATTCACCCCTCCACTTT
CDR3 protein: CASSLAGSLRNSPLHF

clone size: few
V gene: TRBV5-1
D gene: .
J gene: TRBJ2-3
CDR3 DNA: TGCGCCAGCAGCCCTCCTAGCACAGATACGCAGTATTTT
CDR3 protein: CASSPPSTDTQYF

clone size: .
V gene: TRBV18
D gene: .
J gene: TRBJ2-1
CDR3 DNA: TGTGCCAGCTCACCAGAATACAGGGTAGAGTTCTTC
CDR3 protein: CASSPEYRVEFF

clone size: few
V gene: TRBV20-1
D gene: .
J gene: TRBJ2-7
CDR3 DNA: TGCAGTGCAGGGGACTACGAGCAGTACTTC
CDR3 protein: CSAGDYEQYF

clone size: .
V gene: TRBV2
D gene: TRBD1
J gene: TRBJ2-7
CDR3 DNA: TGTGCCAGCAGAGGTACCGGGACAGCTGTCTACGAGCAGTACTTC
CDR3 protein: CASRGTGTAVYEQYF

clone size: few
V gene: TRBV19
D gene: .
J gene: TRBJ2-1
CDR3 DNA: TGTGCCTCCCAGGCAGGGAAAGGCTACAATGAGCAGTTCTTC
CDR3 protein: CASQAGKGYNEQFF

clone size: .
V gene: TRBV6-6
D gene: .
J gene: TRBJ2-7
CDR3 DNA: TGTGCCAGCAGTTACCGTTCGCAGCTAGCCTACGAGCAGTACTTC
CDR3 protein: CASSYRSQLAYEQYF

clone size: .
V gene: TRBV6-6
D gene: .
J gene: TRBJ2-5
CDR3 DNA: TGTGCCAGCAGTTATTCCCGGGGAGCTCAAGAGACCCAGTACTTC
CDR3 protein: CASSYSRGAQETQYF

clone size: .
V gene: TRBV9
D gene: .
J gene: TRBJ1-2
CDR3 DNA: TGTGCCAGCAGCGTAGAGTCTGGGTTTTATGGCTACACCTTC
CDR3 protein: CASSVESGFYGYTF

clone size: .
V gene: TRBV21-1
D gene: .
J gene: TRBJ2-6
CDR3 DNA: TGTGCCAGCCAAATTTTCGGGCATCTTGATACCGTCTACCCTGGGGCCAACGTCCTGACTTTC
CDR3 protein: CASQIFGHLDTVYPGANVLTF

clone size: .
V gene: TRBV6-5
D gene: .
J gene: TRBJ2-7
CDR3 DNA: TGTGCCAGCAGTTACTCCCGGGACGGGGCCTACGAGCAGTACTTC
CDR3 protein: CASSYSRDGAYEQYF

clone size: few
V gene: TRBV14
D gene: TRBD2
J gene: TRBJ2-3
CDR3 DNA: TGTGCCAGCAGCCGAAACATACTAAAAGCGGGAGGGCCAACAGATACGCAGTATTTT
CDR3 protein: CASSRNILKAGGPTDTQYF

clone size: .
V gene: TRBV13
D gene: .
J gene: TRBJ1-5
CDR3 DNA: TGTGCCAGCAGCTCGAACCAGGGTATTGGCAATCAGCCCCAGCATTTT
CDR3 protein: CASSSNQGIGNQPQHF

clone size: .
V gene: TRBV7-2
D gene: TRBD1
J gene: TRBJ1-6
CDR3 DNA: TGTGCCAGCAGCCCTGGACAGGGTCCAAATTCACCCCTCCACTTT
CDR3 protein: CASSPGQGPNSPLHF